This is a list of T cell receptor beta chains from one sample in a study of early T cells in non-severe SARS-CoV-2 infection. TCRdb passed the 5' RACE reads through MiXCR, listing each CDR3 protein once. The table includes about 77,000 distinct CDR3 sequences, roughly 9.4% detected once. Sequencing was performed on whole blood. The source is an adult who was a healthcare worker with PCR-confirmed SARS-CoV-2 infection or an uninfected control (not recorded which). Each CDR3 is given with its conserved first and last residue. The D gene is left open where the match is weak. Not every row has a clone size; where given, it reads once, few, many or a size class.

size | J | D | V | DNA | CDR3
many | TRBJ2-3 | TRBD2 | TRBV7-2 | TGTGCCAGCAGCACTAGCGGCTTCACAGATACGCAGTATTTT | CASSTSGFTDTQYF
many | TRBJ1-1 | TRBD1 | TRBV25-1 | TGTGCCAGCAGTGAATATGTTGTACAGGGGTTGTCGGGGGCTTTCTTT | CASSEYVVQGLSGAFF
many | TRBJ2-1 | . | TRBV6-6 | TGTGCCGGGGGGGGCGACAACAATGAGCAGTTCTTC | CAGGGDNNEQFF
many | TRBJ2-3 | . | TRBV20-1 | TGCAGTGCTAGAGTCCACCGGGGCGGGAGCACAGATACGCAGTATTTT | CSARVHRGGSTDTQYF
few | TRBJ2-1 | . | TRBV28 | TGTGCCAGCAGACCACCCCCGACAGGGAGGGCTGAGCAGTTCTTC | CASRPPPTGRAEQFF
few | TRBJ1-2 | . | TRBV14 | TGTGCCAGCAGCGTCTGGGACTATGGCTACACCTTC | CASSVWDYGYTF
many | TRBJ1-3 | . | TRBV6-1 | TGTGCCAGCAGTGGGATAACTTCTGGAAACACCATATATTTT | CASSGITSGNTIYF
few | TRBJ2-3 | TRBD2 | TRBV3-1 | TGTGCCAGTCGGGGGGAGCTCGCAGATACGCAGTATTTT | CASRGELADTQYF
many | TRBJ2-1 | . | TRBV12-3/TRBV12-4 | TGTGCCAGCAGTTTTCTTGAGAATGAGCAGTTCTTC | CASSFLENEQFF
. | TRBJ2-7 | TRBD2 | TRBV7-8 | TGTGCCAGCAGCAATCCCGTAGCCAGCGGGATGTCCTACGAGCAGTACTTC | CASSNPVASGMSYEQYF
many | TRBJ1-1 | . | TRBV6-5 | TGTGCCAGCAGTTACGTATACAGGGAGGTCAACACTGAAGCTTTCTTT | CASSYVYREVNTEAFF
many | TRBJ2-7 | . | TRBV15 | TGTGCCACCAGCAGAGACTTGACCGGGAGCCTCTACGAGCAGTACTTC | CATSRDLTGSLYEQYF
few | TRBJ2-6 | TRBD1 | TRBV7-9 | TGTGCCAGCAGCCCCCGGGACAGGGGAGTATCTGGGGCCAACGTCCTGACTTTC | CASSPRDRGVSGANVLTF
few | TRBJ2-7 | . | TRBV5-6 | TGTGCCAGCAGCTTTTCACAAGGACGGGCCGAGGACGAGCAGTACTTC | CASSFSQGRAEDEQYF
many | TRBJ2-1 | TRBD2 | TRBV9 | TGTGCCAGCAGCCCCGTGAGCGGGAGGGCTTTCAATGAGCAGTTCTTC | CASSPVSGRAFNEQFF